Shown below are 26 T cell receptor beta chains from a single sample sequenced in a study of beta chain features in type 1 diabetes. No antigen has been identified for these receptors. Study-level results: Among patients with Type 1 diabetes, TCRB CDR3s were moderately but significantly shorter in every one of the four CD4+ subsets.

Investigators reverse transcribed all isolated RNA, so they sequenced expressed TCRB transcripts. TCRdb keeps only in-frame clones here, not all; method: immunoSEQ multiplex PCR. Here the sample spans more than 550,000 clones, about 14% being singletons. Sequenced: naive CD4+ T cells from blood. Receptor source: a man aged 18 to 29 with type 1 diabetes.

There are a few counts of this clone. The CDR3 nucleotides read TGCAGCGTTGACCATGTGAACACTGAAGCTTTCTTT. Residues: CSVDHVNTEAFF. The chain couples TRBV29-1 to TRBJ1-1, with unresolved D. Trimming took off 3 bases at V and 0 bases at J, with 5 bases between the two ends. Per germline, CDR1 SQVTM and CDR2 ANQGSEA. CDR3 length: 12 residues.

The J gene is TRBJ2-3, the V gene TRBV7-8, with TRBD2 matching 9 bases. Germline loops: CDR1 SGHVS, CDR2 FQNEAQ. V gave up 1 base and J gave up 7 bases; unmatched junction bases: 9. CDR3 length equals 16 residues. The CDR3 nucleotides are TGTGCCAGCAGCTTAGTGGGACTAGCCTCTCGGCATACGCAGTATTTT. Translating it yields CASSLVGLASRHTQYF.

This clone was recorded a few times. This chain uses TRBV5-6 with TRBJ2-5, with unresolved D. Between the trimmed V and J ends, which lost 5 bases and 1 base, there was a span of 9 bases. Looked up from germline, CDR1 is SGHDT and CDR2 is YYEEEE. This CDR3 is built from 13 residues. CDR3 nucleotides: TGTGCCAGCAGAAGAACAGCCCAAGAGACCCAGTACTTC. It is translated as CASRRTAQETQYF.

This clone was counted only a few times. The chain couples TRBV25-1 to TRBJ2-3; maybe TRBD1 (5 bases). The V end was cut by 3 bases, the J end by 4 bases, with 11 bases between. Germline lookup yields CDR1 MGHDK and CDR2 SYGVNS. This CDR3 region has 14 residues. CDR3 residues: CASSDPGSSDTQYF. The CDR3 DNA reads TGTGCCAGCAGTGATCCAGGGTCGTCAGATACGCAGTATTTT.

This chain uses TRBV7-2 with TRBJ2-6; TRBD2 might be the D (7 bases). Trimming pared 7 bases from V and 3 bases from J, leaving 19 bases between. The germline gives CDR1 SGHTA, CDR2 FQGNSA. This CDR3 has 17 amino acids. CDR3 sequence: CASTVRGGIVGANVLTF. CDR3 coding DNA: TGTGCCAGCACCGTGAGGGGGGGAATCGTTGGGGCCAACGTCCTGACTTTC.

In its sample, this clone was seen many times. In the same sample, other DNA sequences code for this CDR3. The chain has TRBV7-9 and TRBJ2-5; no clear D. This CDR3 comprises 11 residues. Trimming took 3 bases from V and 5 from J, leaving 4 bases between them. Germline V gene lookup returns CDR1 SEHNR and CDR2 FQNEAQ (reference sequence). The CDR3 sequence is CASSFSETQYF. As DNA, the CDR3 is TGTGCCAGCAGCTTCTCGGAGACCCAGTACTTC.

The table lists this clone with a few counts. This chain connects TRBV18 to TRBJ1-1, with TRBD1 matching 9 bases. Germline CDR1 and CDR2: KGHSH and LQKENI. CDR3 length equals 14 residues. Unmatched junction bases numbered 6, after V lost 5 bases and J lost 5 bases. This CDR3 reads CASSAGQGITEAFF. CDR3 nucleotide sequence: TGTGCCAGCTCAGCAGGACAGGGGATAACTGAAGCTTTCTTT.

The chain combines TRBV2 with TRBJ2-5, with a possible D match to TRBD1 (8 bases). There are 16 residues in the CDR3. V lost 2 bases and J lost 3, with 16 bases in between. Germline lookup yields CDR1 SNHLY and CDR2 FYNNEI. The CDR3 loop is CASSENRGGRKETQYF. The CDR3 coding sequence is TGTGCCAGCAGTGAAAACAGGGGGGGGCGAAAAGAGACCCAGTACTTC.

V gene TRBV7-9 combines with J gene TRBJ2-7; 8 nucleotides align to TRBD2. Trimming at V came to 4 bases and at J to 3 bases, leaving 8 bases not matched to a gene. The CDR3 has 15 residues. The germline CDR1 and CDR2 sequences are SEHNR and FQNEAQ (reference sequence). CDR3 in amino acids: CASSSPGGEGYEQYF. DNA of the CDR3: TGTGCCAGCAGCTCCCCCGGGGGGGAGGGCTACGAGCAGTACTTC.

To note about this clone: At the DNA level, this CDR3 is encoded by other sequences in the same sample as well. J is TRBJ1-5 and V is TRBV18; D not resolved. Germline assignment: CDR1 KGHSH and CDR2 LQKENI. The CDR3 has 12 amino acids. The V and J ends lost 1 base and 4 bases respectively, with 2 bases between them. For the CDR3, the DNA is TGTGCCAGCTCACCACAAAATCAGCCCCAGCATTTT. This encodes CASSPQNQPQHF.

Only a few counts were recorded for this clone. The gene calls are TRBV6-1 and TRBJ1-4; a weak D match, TRBD1 (5 bases). The ends were cut back, 2 bases at V and 2 bases at J, with 12 bases in the middle. Germline V CDR1 and CDR2: MNHNS, SASEGT. The CDR3 length is 16 residues. This CDR3 is CASSEQGYATNEKLFF. Here the CDR3 DNA reads TGTGCCAGCAGTGAACAGGGCTACGCGACTAATGAAAAACTGTTTTTT.

This clone was counted only a few times. This same CDR3 is encoded by further DNA sequences in the sample. The chain is built from TRBV5-1 and TRBJ2-5, with D perhaps TRBD2 (5 bases). CDR3 length equals 13 residues. Germline V gene data show CDR1 as SGHRS and CDR2 as YFSETQ. V lost 0 bases, J lost 5 bases, and 8 bases lay in between. The CDR3 loop is CASSLGGGETQYF. CDR3 DNA sequence: TGCGCCAGCAGCTTGGGCGGCGGGGAGACCCAGTACTTC.

This clone showed up just a few times. V usage is TRBV29-1 and J usage is TRBJ2-3; D might be TRBD1 (5 bases). The CDR3 is made up of 17 amino acids. V lost 0 bases, J lost 0 bases, and 16 bases lay in between. Germline loops: CDR1 SQVTM, CDR2 ANQGSEA. The CDR3: CSVEDRYRSSSTDTQYF. As DNA, the CDR3 is TGCAGCGTTGAAGATCGATACAGGTCATCAAGCACAGATACGCAGTATTTT.

The chain carries TRBV14 and TRBJ2-1; D not certain. V shed 5 bases and J shed 0 bases, with 11 bases lying between them. Germline-derived CDR1 and CDR2 are SGHDN and FVKESK. CDR3 size: 15 residues. The CDR3 is CASSLDRISYNEQFF. DNA for the CDR3: TGTGCCAGCAGCTTGGACCGAATCTCCTACAATGAGCAGTTCTTC.

This clone was seen more than once but under ten times. The V gene is TRBV5-1, the J gene TRBJ1-5, with D unresolved. Germline lookup yields CDR1 SGHRS and CDR2 YFSETQ. The CDR3 covers 13 residues. The ends were cut back, 2 bases at V and 3 bases at J, with 6 bases in the middle. The CDR3 sequence is CASSFGPNQPQHF. In DNA, the CDR3 is TGCGCCAGCAGCTTCGGTCCCAATCAGCCCCAGCATTTT.

This clone has a handful of counts. The J gene is TRBJ2-1, the V gene TRBV21-1; the D segment call TRBD2 is taken from the table without a DNA check. TRBV21-1 is designated a pseudogene. The CDR3 runs 15 residues. CDR3 DNA sequence: TGTGCCAGCGGAACCGGAGGGAGGTCCTACAATGAGCAGTTCTTC. Translating it yields CASGTGGRSYNEQFF.

This clone has more than one count but fewer than ten. The chain recombines TRBV9 with TRBJ1-2; maybe TRBD1 (5 bases). Trimming cost V 4 bases and J 8 bases, with 12 bases left between them. This CDR3 contains 12 residues. Germline V CDR1 and CDR2: SGDLS, YYNGEE. The CDR3 is CASSPGQNGYTF. The CDR3 DNA follows: TGTGCCAGCAGCCCCGGACAAAACGGCTACACCTTC.

This clone has a handful of counts. CDR3 loop: CASSQPGEQFF. CDR3 sequence (DNA): TGTGCCAGCAGCCAACCAGGGGAGCAGTTCTTC. This chain uses TRBV4-2 with TRBJ2-1; TRBD1 might be the D (5 bases). Germline lookup yields CDR1 LGHNA and CDR2 YNFKEQ. CDR3 length: 11 amino acids. Trimming took 2 bases from V and 10 from J, leaving 6 bases between them.

This clone was seen only a few times. The chain links TRBV19 to TRBJ1-2; D remains ambiguous. This CDR3 spans 12 amino acids. Trimming left V 6 bases short and J 1 base short, with 6 bases between. The germline V gene encodes CDR1 LNHDA and CDR2 SQIVND (reference sequence). The CDR3 bases are TGTGCCAGTAGGAGGGATAACTATGGCTACACCTTC. It codes for CASRRDNYGYTF.

Worth noting for this clone: The same CDR3 can be traced to other DNA sequences in this sample. This rearrangement joins TRBV30 to TRBJ1-3, with D maybe TRBD1 (5 bases). The germline V gene encodes CDR1 GTSNPN and CDR2 SVGIG (reference sequence). V lost 5 bases, J lost 0 bases, and 8 bases lay in between. This CDR3 spans 13 amino acids. CDR3 protein: CAWSTGSGNTIYF. The DNA of the CDR3 is TGTGCCTGGTCCACAGGCTCTGGAAACACCATATATTTT.

The chain uses TRBV11-3 and TRBJ2-1; the match to TRBD1 covers 9 bases. V shed 5 bases and J 6 bases; nucleotides not matched to a gene: 11. Per the germline V gene, CDR1 is SGHNT and CDR2 is YENEEA. The CDR3 spans 16 residues. CDR3 DNA: TGTGCCAGCAGCGTAAGGGGACAGGGACGGTCCAATGAGCAGTTCTTC. Translating gives CASSVRGQGRSNEQFF.

This rearrangement joins TRBV5-4 to TRBJ1-4; D ambiguous. V was clipped by 4 bases and J by 2 bases, with 12 bases between them. This CDR3 has 15 residues. The germline CDR1 and CDR2 sequences are SGHNT and YYREEE (reference sequence). The CDR3 sequence: CASSLGVATNEKLFF. The CDR3 DNA sequence: TGTGCCAGCAGCCTGGGAGTGGCGACTAATGAAAAACTGTTTTTT.

There are a few counts of this clone. In DNA, the CDR3 is TGCGCCAGCAGTTACCACAAGGGAGGGGATGAGCAGTTCTTC. Translating it yields CASSYHKGGDEQFF. The chain is built from TRBV10-1 and TRBJ2-1; 7 positions match TRBD2. Germline V gene data show CDR1 as WNHNN and CDR2 as SYGVQD (reference sequence). With V trimmed by 5 bases and J by 8 bases, 9 bases remained unmatched. The CDR3 totals 14 residues.

This clone has a handful of counts. The rearrangement links TRBV7-2 to TRBJ1-6, with D unclear. V lost 5 bases to trimming and J lost 10 bases, with 9 bases between them. This CDR3 contains 12 residues. The germline V gene encodes CDR1 SGHTA and CDR2 FQGNSA. CDR3 residues: CASSPSMSPLHF. The CDR3 nucleotides read TGTGCCAGCAGCCCTTCGATGTCACCCCTCCACTTT.

The chain uses TRBV29-1 and TRBJ1-3, with TRBD1 matching over 9 bases. The CDR3 is 13 amino acids. The J segment lost 3 bases and the V segment lost 7 bases, leaving 4 bases of the junction unmatched. CDR1 SQVTM and CDR2 ANQGSEA come from the germline V gene. CDR3 sequence (DNA): TGCAGCGGGGGACAGGGAAATGGAAACACCATATATTTT. The encoded protein is CSGGQGNGNTIYF.

This clone was detected only a few times. The gene calls are TRBV2 and TRBJ2-1, with D maybe TRBD2 (6 bases). Between the trimmed V and J ends, which lost 10 bases and 0 bases, there was a span of 16 bases. Germline V CDR1 and CDR2: SNHLY, FYNNEI. This CDR3 contains 15 residues. The CDR3 spells CATPLGRSSYNEQFF. The DNA for the CDR3 is TGTGCCACCCCCCTGGGGAGGAGCTCCTACAATGAGCAGTTCTTC.